The source of this T cell receptor (beta chain) is a study of tumor-infiltrating lymphocytes in primary liver carcinoma. Study-level background: Ages ranged from 30 to 69, with HCC or mixed HCC-cholangiocarcinoma. Whole-study results and caveats: Blood had a significantly lower top-250-clone fraction than tumors did (p = 0.039).

Per germline, CDR1 MNHNY and CDR2 SVGAGI (reference sequence). There are 17 residues in the CDR3. Starting material of roughly 550 ng total RNA yielded TCR beta cDNA via a constant-region primer. Libraries covering TCR beta were generated through three nested multiplex PCR rounds (using a slightly modified ARM-PCR). A C-beta reverse primer was combined with TRBV1-TRBV30 forward primers in the first two PCR rounds, and each round had approximately 9 cycles. TCRdb ran MiXCR on the multiplex PCR reads and lists one entry per CDR3 protein. The sample includes over 75,000 distinct CDR3 sequences, roughly 70% of them seen just once. Taking about 20-31 mg of unsorted bulk tissue, the authors co-extracted RNA and DNA. Regarding this clonotype: Its antigen is unknown. A single base separates this from a much larger clone, so it may be a read error.

The TCR originated in a man aged 40-49 years with primary liver carcinoma and hepatitis B virus infection. V usage is TRBV6-6 and J usage is TRBJ2-3; 8 positions match TRBD1. The sequenced sample was tumor-adjacent normal liver tissue. The CDR3 DNA is TGTGCCGGCAGTTACCCCGACAGGGGCTTTAGCACAGATACGCAGTATTTT. It encodes CAGSYPDRGFSTDTQYF.